This T cell receptor (beta chain) was profiled in a study of cytomegalovirus exposure and HLA in healthy donors. The study's findings and limits: Clonal expansion was found to be greater in HLA-associated TCR beta chains than in equally common others in a later analysis. When analyzed later, a missense DCLRE1C variant was found to be linked to TCR beta V- and J-gene trimming. Most TCR beta V segments were productive about 90% or about 30% of the time in an earlier analysis.

J lost 4 bases, V lost 5 bases, and 8 bases had no gene match. CDR1 is LNHDA and CDR2 is SQIVND in the germline V gene (reference sequence). The CDR3 contains 16 residues. Unrecorded immune exposures were likely, despite nominal health at sampling. As for this clone: Its antigen is still unknown.

A multiplex PCR was run with 60 Vbeta primers and 13 Jbeta primers. Data came from immunoSEQ multiplex PCR; TCRdb stores just in-frame clones and leaves some out. Among 150,000 to 200,000 clones, 70% to 90% were seen once, and the ten largest hold approximately 2.1%. Specimen: PBMCs. This rearrangement joins TRBV19 to TRBJ1-5; 10 positions match TRBD1. The sequence was obtained from a woman between 18 and 30 years old in good health and CMV-seronegative. This CDR3 is CASSWTGGVGNQPQHF. The CDR3 nucleotides read TGTGCCAGTAGTTGGACAGGGGGAGTAGGGAATCAGCCCCAGCATTTT.